This T cell receptor (beta chain) was found in a study of blood T cell repertoires in COVID-19. The wider study: Specimens from acute and convalescent COVID-19 originated in the United States, Italy and Spain.

Germline loops: CDR1 MNHEY, CDR2 SVGAGI. J lost 1 base, V lost 6 bases, and 2 bases had no gene match. CDR3 length equals 15 residues. Methods used by the authors: Researchers report that nucleated cell counts were estimated from reference gene primer amplification. Data came from immunoSEQ multiplex PCR; TCRdb stores just in-frame clones and leaves some out. Clone size and V and J calls were adopted from that table, with D and trimming inferred from the DNA. The sample yields tens of thousands of clones, 86% seen once. The receptor was isolated from a man aged 45-65 years with active COVID-19. The sample taken for sequencing was peripheral blood. This chain links TRBV6-5 with TRBJ2-2; 10 nucleotides match TRBD1. The DNA for the CDR3 is TGTGCCAGCAGGGGGGACAGGGGGAACACCGGGGAGCTGTTTTTT. Translation: CASRGDRGNTGELFF.